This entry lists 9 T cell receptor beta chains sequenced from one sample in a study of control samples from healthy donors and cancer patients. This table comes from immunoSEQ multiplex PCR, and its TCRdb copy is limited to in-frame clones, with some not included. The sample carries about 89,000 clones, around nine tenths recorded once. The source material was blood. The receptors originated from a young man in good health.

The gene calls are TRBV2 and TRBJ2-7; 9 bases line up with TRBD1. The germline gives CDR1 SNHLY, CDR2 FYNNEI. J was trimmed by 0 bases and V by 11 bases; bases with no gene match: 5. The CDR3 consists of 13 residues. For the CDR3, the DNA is TGTGCCCTTGGACAGGGGAGCTCCTACGAGCAGTACTTC. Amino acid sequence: CALGQGSSYEQYF. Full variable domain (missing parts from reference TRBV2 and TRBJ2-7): EPEVTQTPSHQVTQMGQEVILRCVPISNHLYFYWYRQILGQKVEFLVSFYNNEISEKSEIFDDQFSVERPDGSNFTLKIRSTKLEDSAMYFCALGQGSSYEQYFGPGTRLTVT.

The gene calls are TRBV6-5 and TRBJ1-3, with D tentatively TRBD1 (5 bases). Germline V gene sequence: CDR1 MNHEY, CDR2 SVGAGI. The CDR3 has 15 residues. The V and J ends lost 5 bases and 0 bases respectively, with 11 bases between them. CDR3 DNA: TGTGCCAGCAGTAGGAGTCAGGGCTCTGGAAACACCATATATTTT. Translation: CASSRSQGSGNTIYF.

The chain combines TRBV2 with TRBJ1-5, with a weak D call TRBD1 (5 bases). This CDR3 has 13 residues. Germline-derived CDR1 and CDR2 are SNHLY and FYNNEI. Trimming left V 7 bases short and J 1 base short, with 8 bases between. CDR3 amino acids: CASTRDSNQPQHF. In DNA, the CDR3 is TGTGCCAGCACCCGGGACAGCAATCAGCCCCAGCATTTT.

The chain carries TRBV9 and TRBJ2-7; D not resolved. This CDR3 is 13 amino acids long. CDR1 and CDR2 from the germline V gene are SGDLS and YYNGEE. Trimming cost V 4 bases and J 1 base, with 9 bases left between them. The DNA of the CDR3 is TGTGCCAGCAGCCGCAGGAATTCCTACGAGCAGTACGTC. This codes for CASSRRNSYEQYV.

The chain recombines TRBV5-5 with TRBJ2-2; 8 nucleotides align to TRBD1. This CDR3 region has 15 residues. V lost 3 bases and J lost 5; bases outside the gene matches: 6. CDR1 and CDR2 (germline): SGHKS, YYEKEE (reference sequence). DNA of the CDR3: TGTGCCAGCAGCTGGGGGACAGGCCGGACCGGGGAGCTGTTTTTT. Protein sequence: CASSWGTGRTGELFF.

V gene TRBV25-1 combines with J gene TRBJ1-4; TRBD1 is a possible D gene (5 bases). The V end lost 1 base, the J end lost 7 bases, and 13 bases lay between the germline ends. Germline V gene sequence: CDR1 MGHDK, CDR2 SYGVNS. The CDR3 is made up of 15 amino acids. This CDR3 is CASSEFGGDAEKLFF. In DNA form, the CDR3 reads TGTGCCAGCAGTGAATTTGGGGGGGATGCTGAAAAACTGTTTTTT.

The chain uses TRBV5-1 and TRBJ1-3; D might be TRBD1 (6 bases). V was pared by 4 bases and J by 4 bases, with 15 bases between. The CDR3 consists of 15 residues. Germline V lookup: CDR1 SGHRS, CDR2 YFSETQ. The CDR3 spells CASSASGGLGNTIYF. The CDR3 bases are TGCGCCAGCAGCGCCTCCGGGGGCCTGGGAAACACCATATATTTT. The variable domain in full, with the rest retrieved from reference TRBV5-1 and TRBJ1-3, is KAGVTQTPRYLIKTRGQQVTLSCSPISGHRSVSWYQQTPGQGLQFLFEYFSETQRNKGNFPGRFSGRQFSNSRSEMNVSTLELGDSALYLCASSASGGLGNTIYFGEGSWLTVV.

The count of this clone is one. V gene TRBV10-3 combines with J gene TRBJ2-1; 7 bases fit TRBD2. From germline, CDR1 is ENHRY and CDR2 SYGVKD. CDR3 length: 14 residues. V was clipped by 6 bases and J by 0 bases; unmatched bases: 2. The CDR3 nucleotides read TGTGCCATCAGGGGCGGGGGCTCCTACAATGAGCAGTTCTTC. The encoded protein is CAIRGGGSYNEQFF.

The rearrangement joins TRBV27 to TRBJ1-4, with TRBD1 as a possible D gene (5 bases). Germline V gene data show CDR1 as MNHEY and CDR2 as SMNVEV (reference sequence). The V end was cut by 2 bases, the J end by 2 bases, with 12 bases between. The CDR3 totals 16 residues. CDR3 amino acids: CASSLTPWGTNEKLFF. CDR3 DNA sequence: TGTGCCAGCAGTTTAACTCCCTGGGGGACTAATGAAAAACTGTTTTTT. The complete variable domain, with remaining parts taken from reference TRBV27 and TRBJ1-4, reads EAQVTQNPRYLITVTGKKLTVTCSQNMNHEYMSWYRQDPGLGLRQIYYSMNVEVTDKGDVPEGYKVSRKEKRNFPLILESPSPNQTSLYFCASSLTPWGTNEKLFFGSGTQLSVL.